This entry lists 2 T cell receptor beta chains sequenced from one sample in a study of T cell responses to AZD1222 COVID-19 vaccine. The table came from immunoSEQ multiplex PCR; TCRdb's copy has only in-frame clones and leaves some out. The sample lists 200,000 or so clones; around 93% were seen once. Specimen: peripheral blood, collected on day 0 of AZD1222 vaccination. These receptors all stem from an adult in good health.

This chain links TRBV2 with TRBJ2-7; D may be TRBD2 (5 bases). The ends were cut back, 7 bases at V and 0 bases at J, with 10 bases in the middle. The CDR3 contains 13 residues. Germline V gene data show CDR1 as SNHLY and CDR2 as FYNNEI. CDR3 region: CASNQRTSYEQYF. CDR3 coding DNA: TGTGCCAGCAACCAGCGGACCTCCTACGAGCAGTACTTC. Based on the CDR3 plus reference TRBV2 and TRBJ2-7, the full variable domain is EPEVTQTPSHQVTQMGQEVILRCVPISNHLYFYWYRQILGQKVEFLVSFYNNEISEKSEIFDDQFSVERPDGSNFTLKIRSTKLEDSAMYFCASNQRTSYEQYFGPGTRLTVT.

The DNA for the CDR3 is TGTGCCAGCAGTTACTCGCCGCAGAAAGAAAATGAGCAGTTCTTC. It specifies CASSYSPQKENEQFF. V usage is TRBV6-2 or TRBV6-3 and J usage is TRBJ2-1; D unclear. The CDR3 is 15 amino acids. CDR1 and CDR2 (germline): MNHEY, SVGEGT. Trimming left V 0 bases short and J 7 bases short, with 13 bases between.